A selection of T cell receptor beta chains follows, all from one sample in a study of T-cell memory formation after mild COVID-19. Using its own MiXCR run on the 5' RACE reads, TCRdb lists one record per CDR3 protein. The sample carries approximately 240,000 distinct CDR3 sequences, roughly 15% recorded once. The sample taken for sequencing was PBMCs or a T cell subset sorted from them (not recorded which). These receptor sequences come from a young man who had mild COVID-19 (a few samples of this study predate the infection). Cell type and time point are not known. CDR3s include the opening cysteine and the closing phenylalanine or tryptophan. The D gene is left open where the match is weak. Rows give clone size only sometimes, using once, few, many, or a class for an expanded clone.

size	V	J	D	CDR3	DNA
few	TRBV7-2	TRBJ2-3	-	CASSLNPTGDTQYF	TGTGCCAGCAGCTTAAATCCGACGGGGGATACGCAGTATTTT
-	TRBV3-1	TRBJ1-2	-	CASSQDARFYGYTF	TGTGCCAGCAGCCAAGATGCCAGATTCTATGGCTACACCTTC
-	TRBV6-5	TRBJ1-6	TRBD1	CASSYWGQTRMEPNSPLHF	TGTGCCAGCAGTTACTGGGGACAGACGAGAATGGAACCGAATTCACCCCTCCACTTT
-	TRBV2	TRBJ2-7	TRBD1	CASRDRGREQYF	TGTGCCAGCAGGGACAGGGGGCGCGAGCAGTACTTC
-	TRBV5-1	TRBJ2-1	TRBD1	CASSTGGHNEQFF	TGCGCCAGCAGTACAGGGGGCCACAATGAGCAGTTCTTC
many	TRBV5-1	TRBJ2-1	TRBD2	CASSPLPGGQNEQFF	TGCGCCAGCAGCCCGCTCCCGGGGGGGCAGAATGAGCAGTTCTTC
-	TRBV5-1	TRBJ2-1	TRBD1	CASSKRLGQLNSYNEQFF	TGCGCCAGCAGCAAGCGCTTGGGACAGCTAAACTCCTACAATGAGCAGTTCTTC
few	TRBV4-3	TRBJ1-2	-	CASSQNLQGNYGYTF	TGCGCCAGCAGCCAAAACCTACAGGGCAACTATGGCTACACCTTC
few	TRBV12-3/TRBV12-4	TRBJ1-4	-	CASRDSYGLEKLFF	TGTGCCAGCAGGGACAGCTATGGTTTGGAAAAACTGTTTTTT
many	TRBV20-1	TRBJ1-1	-	CSAGAPRAFF	TGCAGTGCGGGGGCTCCGAGAGCTTTCTTT
-	TRBV7-9	TRBJ1-4	TRBD1	CASSPTTGQEKLFF	TGTGCCAGCAGCCCGACGACAGGGCAGGAAAAACTGTTTTTT
few	TRBV7-9	TRBJ1-2	-	CASSPRAGDGYTF	TGTGCCAGCAGCCCAAGGGCAGGGGATGGCTACACCTTC
-	TRBV5-1	TRBJ2-5	TRBD1	CASRTRMTGEETQYF	TGCGCCAGCAGGACGCGCATGACAGGGGAAGAGACCCAGTACTTC
few	TRBV28	TRBJ1-1	-	CASSLFNLQPKAFF	TGTGCCAGCAGTTTATTTAATTTACAGCCTAAAGCTTTCTTT
-	TRBV24-1	TRBJ1-1	-	CATSDLDFPENTEAFF	TGTGCCACCAGTGATTTGGATTTTCCAGAGAACACTGAAGCTTTCTTT
-	TRBV7-9	TRBJ2-1	-	CASSLHDTTYNEQFF	TGTGCCAGCAGCTTACACGACACCACCTACAATGAGCAGTTCTTC
many	TRBV5-5	TRBJ1-6	-	CASSGGSYNSPLHF	TGTGCCAGCAGTGGGGGATCCTATAATTCACCCCTCCACTTT
-	TRBV14	TRBJ2-3	-	CASSRVTDTQYF	TGTGCCAGCAGCCGGGTCACAGATACGCAGTATTTT
-	TRBV10-3	TRBJ2-1	-	CAISAWEQSSYNEQFF	TGTGCCATCAGTGCCTGGGAGCAATCATCCTACAATGAGCAGTTCTTC
few	TRBV7-2	TRBJ2-5	-	CASSSPGALGETQYF	TGTGCCAGCAGCTCGCCGGGAGCCCTGGGGGAGACCCAGTACTTC
few	TRBV19	TRBJ1-1	TRBD1	CASSGSGQGKKDTEAFF	TGTGCCAGTAGTGGTTCGGGACAGGGGAAGAAGGACACTGAAGCTTTCTTT
many	TRBV7-2	TRBJ2-5	-	CASSPSRETQYF	TGTGCCAGCAGCCCGAGCAGGGAGACCCAGTACTTC
few	TRBV20-1	TRBJ1-2	-	CSPQHQPGDYGYTF	TGCAGTCCTCAACATCAGCCTGGAGACTATGGCTACACCTTC
-	TRBV20-1	TRBJ1-1	TRBD1	CSAGQAAGDTEAFF	TGCAGTGCTGGACAGGCGGCAGGAGACACTGAAGCTTTCTTT
-	TRBV6-6	TRBJ1-6	-	CASSDGVRSYNSPLHF	TGTGCCAGCAGTGACGGGGTCCGCTCCTATAATTCACCCCTCCACTTT
few	TRBV9	TRBJ1-6	-	CASSVAGGDYSPLHF	TGTGCCAGCAGCGTAGCGGGAGGGGATTATTCACCCCTCCACTTT
many	TRBV7-9	TRBJ2-3	-	CASSLDPTDTQYF	TGTGCCAGCAGCTTAGACCCGACAGATACGCAGTATTTT
few	TRBV20-1	TRBJ2-3	-	CSARDGQGRGDTQYF	TGCAGTGCTAGAGATGGCCAGGGAAGGGGCGATACGCAGTATTTT
few	TRBV7-9	TRBJ1-3	-	CASSFSGGPGNTIYF	TGTGCCAGCAGCTTTTCCGGGGGACCTGGAAACACCATATATTTT
few	TRBV7-9	TRBJ1-6	-	CASSSRKAAGNSPLHF	TGTGCCAGCAGCTCTCGCAAGGCGGCGGGGAATTCACCCCTCCACTTT
-	TRBV7-2	TRBJ2-7	TRBD1	CASSFGQGWNEQYF	TGTGCCAGCAGCTTTGGACAGGGGTGGAACGAGCAGTACTTC
few	TRBV18	TRBJ2-5	-	CASSPGVVETQYF	TGTGCCAGCTCACCCGGGGTCGTGGAGACCCAGTACTTC
few	TRBV12-3/TRBV12-4	TRBJ1-3	-	CASSGGPIPGNTIYF	TGTGCCAGCAGTGGGGGCCCAATCCCTGGAAACACCATATATTTT
few	TRBV4-3	TRBJ2-1	TRBD2	CASSQEAASGGASEQFF	TGCGCCAGCAGCCAAGAGGCGGCTAGCGGGGGGGCATCCGAGCAGTTCTTC
-	TRBV9	TRBJ1-1	-	CASRRDGNTEAFF	TGTGCCAGCAGAAGGGACGGGAACACTGAAGCTTTCTTT
few	TRBV12-3/TRBV12-4	TRBJ1-5	-	CASSRGIGQPQHF	TGTGCCAGCAGTCGAGGAATCGGTCAGCCCCAGCATTTT
few	TRBV5-4	TRBJ2-1	TRBD2	CASSLGGLAALNEQFF	TGTGCCAGCAGCTTGGGGGGACTAGCGGCGTTAAATGAGCAGTTCTTC
-	TRBV20-1	TRBJ2-3	-	CSASISLVTDTQYF	TGCAGTGCTAGTATTTCCCTCGTCACAGATACGCAGTATTTT
few	TRBV24-1	TRBJ2-1	-	CATGPVGRGSYNEQFF	TGTGCCACCGGTCCTGTTGGCAGGGGTTCCTACAATGAGCAGTTCTTC
few	TRBV7-2	TRBJ2-1	-	CASSRAGSYNEQFF	TGTGCCAGCAGTCGAGCGGGCTCCTACAATGAGCAGTTCTTC
many	TRBV5-1	TRBJ2-5	-	CASSLGSGYSQETQYF	TGCGCCAGCAGCTTAGGTAGCGGCTACTCCCAAGAGACCCAGTACTTC
-	TRBV20-1	TRBJ2-5	TRBD2	CSAPRGSGGAGETQYF	TGCAGTGCCCCCAGGGGTAGCGGGGGGGCCGGGGAGACCCAGTACTTC
once	TRBV12-3/TRBV12-4	TRBJ1-5	-	CASSLKALNQPQHF	TGTGCCAGCAGTCTAAAGGCACTCAATCAGCCCCAGCATTTT
-	TRBV5-1	TRBJ1-4	-	CASSSAGATNEKLFF	TGCGCCAGCAGTTCGGCAGGGGCGACTAATGAAAAACTGTTTTTT
-	TRBV5-1	TRBJ2-7	TRBD2	CASSFSGGDSQQYF	TGCGCCAGCAGCTTTAGCGGGGGGGACTCTCAGCAGTACTTC
-	TRBV3-1	TRBJ2-3	-	CASSLRGASTDTQYF	TGTGCCAGCAGCCTTCGTGGTGCTAGCACAGATACGCAGTATTTT
-	TRBV20-1	TRBJ1-2	-	CSAGGVVDYGYTF	TGCAGTGCTGGAGGGGTGGTGGACTATGGCTACACCTTC
-	TRBV4-3	TRBJ2-5	-	CASSQEGAGYETQYF	TGCGCCAGCAGCCAAGAAGGGGCAGGGTATGAGACCCAGTACTTC
once	TRBV7-2	TRBJ1-6	-	CASSLFVGRDSPLHF	TGTGCCAGCAGCTTATTTGTAGGGCGGGATTCACCCCTCCACTTT
few	TRBV10-3	TRBJ1-2	-	CAIRPTETYGYTF	TGTGCCATCAGGCCGACAGAGACATATGGCTACACCTTC
few	TRBV6-6	TRBJ2-5	-	CASSYSMRGETQYF	TGTGCCAGCAGTTACTCGATGAGGGGAGAGACCCAGTACTTC
-	TRBV7-9	TRBJ1-2	-	CASSLTREPYGYTF	TGTGCCAGCAGCCTCACCCGGGAGCCTTATGGCTACACCTTC
-	TRBV7-2	TRBJ2-1	-	CASSLVVGAYNEQFF	TGTGCCAGCAGCTTAGTAGTCGGGGCCTACAATGAGCAGTTCTTC
-	TRBV5-1	TRBJ1-6	-	CASSLFAQGIFNSPLHF	TGCGCCAGCAGCTTGTTTGCCCAGGGAATTTTTAATTCACCCCTCCACTTT
few	TRBV5-1	TRBJ2-5	-	CASRSLGGGETQYF	TGCGCCAGCAGATCCCTAGGCGGGGGCGAGACCCAGTACTTC
-	TRBV5-1	TRBJ1-1	TRBD1	CASSWRQGPNTEAFF	TGCGCCAGCAGCTGGAGACAGGGACCGAACACTGAAGCTTTCTTT
few	TRBV20-1	TRBJ2-7	-	CSARDRLDSYEQYF	TGCAGTGCTAGAGATAGGCTAGATTCCTACGAGCAGTACTTC